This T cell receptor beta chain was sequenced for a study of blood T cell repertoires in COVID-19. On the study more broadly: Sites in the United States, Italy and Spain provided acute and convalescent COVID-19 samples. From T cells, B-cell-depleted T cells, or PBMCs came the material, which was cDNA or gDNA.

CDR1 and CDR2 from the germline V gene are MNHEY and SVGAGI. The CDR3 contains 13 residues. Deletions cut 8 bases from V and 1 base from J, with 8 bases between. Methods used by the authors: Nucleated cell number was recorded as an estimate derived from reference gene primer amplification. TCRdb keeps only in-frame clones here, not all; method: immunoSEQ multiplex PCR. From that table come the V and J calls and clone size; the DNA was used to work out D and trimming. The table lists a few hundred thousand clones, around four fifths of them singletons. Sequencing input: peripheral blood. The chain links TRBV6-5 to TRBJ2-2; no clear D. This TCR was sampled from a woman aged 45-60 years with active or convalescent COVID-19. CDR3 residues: CASGPQNTGELFF. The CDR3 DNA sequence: TGTGCCAGCGGGCCACAGAACACCGGGGAGCTGTTTTTT.